The T cell receptor beta chain under discussion was sequenced for a study of shared clonotypes between healthy human individuals. Comment on this clone: What it binds is not known. The sample carries other DNA sequences with the same CDR3.

V lost 1 base and J lost 6, with 7 bases in between. The CDR3 runs 12 residues. Germline lookup yields CDR1 SGHAT and CDR2 FQNNGV. Study observations and caveats: Memory subsets generally showed lower estimated richness than naive subsets.

Measured with immunoSEQ multiplex PCR; TCRdb has only the in-frame clones, and not every one. The data contain about 2.4 million clones, roughly nine tenths of them seen just once; the ten biggest clones take up around 0.15%. Sequenced material: naive CD4+ T cells sorted from blood. The subset was: CD45RA+ positively selected. This chain joins TRBV11-2 and TRBJ2-7, with D uncertain. The clonotype was recovered from a man between 18 and 29 years old in good health. The CDR3 spells CASSLGLGEQYF. The CDR3 nucleotides read TGTGCCAGCAGCTTAGGCCTGGGCGAGCAGTACTTC.